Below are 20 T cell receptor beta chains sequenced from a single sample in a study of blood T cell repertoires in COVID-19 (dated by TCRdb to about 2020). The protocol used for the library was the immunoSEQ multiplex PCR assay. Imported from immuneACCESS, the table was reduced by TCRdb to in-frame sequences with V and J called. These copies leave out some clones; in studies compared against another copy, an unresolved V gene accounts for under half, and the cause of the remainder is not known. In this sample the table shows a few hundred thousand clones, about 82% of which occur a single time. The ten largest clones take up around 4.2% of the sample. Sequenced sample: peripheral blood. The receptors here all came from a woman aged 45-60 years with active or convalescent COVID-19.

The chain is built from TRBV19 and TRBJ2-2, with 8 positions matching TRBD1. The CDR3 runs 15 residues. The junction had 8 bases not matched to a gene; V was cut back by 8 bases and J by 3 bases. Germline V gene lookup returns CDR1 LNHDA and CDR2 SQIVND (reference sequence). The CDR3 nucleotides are TGTGCCAGTCGACAGGGGCCGATGGACACCGGGGAGCTGTTTTTT. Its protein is CASRQGPMDTGELFF.

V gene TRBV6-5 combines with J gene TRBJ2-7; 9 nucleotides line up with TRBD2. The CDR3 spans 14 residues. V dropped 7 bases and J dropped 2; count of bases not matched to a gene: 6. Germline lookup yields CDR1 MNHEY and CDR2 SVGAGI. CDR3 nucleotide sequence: TGTGCCAGCAACCCAGCGGGAGGAACCTACGAGCAGTACTTC. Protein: CASNPAGGTYEQYF.

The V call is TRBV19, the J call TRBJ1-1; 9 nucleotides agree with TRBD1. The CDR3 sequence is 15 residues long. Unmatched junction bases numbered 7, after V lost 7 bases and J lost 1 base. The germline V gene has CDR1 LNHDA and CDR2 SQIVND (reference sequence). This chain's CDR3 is CASKGDRASNTEAFF. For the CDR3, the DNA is TGTGCCAGTAAGGGGGACAGGGCTTCGAACACTGAAGCTTTCTTT.

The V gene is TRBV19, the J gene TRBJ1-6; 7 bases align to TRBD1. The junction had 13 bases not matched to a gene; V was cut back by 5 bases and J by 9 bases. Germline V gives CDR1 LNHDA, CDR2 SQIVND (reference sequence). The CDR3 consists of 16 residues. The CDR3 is CASSLRQGWLGSPLHF. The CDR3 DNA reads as TGTGCCAGTAGTTTACGACAGGGCTGGTTGGGTTCACCCCTCCACTTT.

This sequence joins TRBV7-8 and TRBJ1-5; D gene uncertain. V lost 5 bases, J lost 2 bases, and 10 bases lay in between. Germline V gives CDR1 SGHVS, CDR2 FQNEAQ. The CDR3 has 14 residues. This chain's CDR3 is CASSPGGGNQPQHF. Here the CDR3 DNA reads TGTGCCAGCAGCCCGGGAGGAGGCAATCAGCCCCAGCATTTT.

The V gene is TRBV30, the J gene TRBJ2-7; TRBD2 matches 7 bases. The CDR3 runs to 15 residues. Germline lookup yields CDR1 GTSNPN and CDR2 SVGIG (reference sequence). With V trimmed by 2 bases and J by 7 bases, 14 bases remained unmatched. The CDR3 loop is CAWSPETSSPPEQYF. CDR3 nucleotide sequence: TGTGCCTGGAGTCCCGAGACTAGCTCGCCGCCGGAGCAGTACTTC.

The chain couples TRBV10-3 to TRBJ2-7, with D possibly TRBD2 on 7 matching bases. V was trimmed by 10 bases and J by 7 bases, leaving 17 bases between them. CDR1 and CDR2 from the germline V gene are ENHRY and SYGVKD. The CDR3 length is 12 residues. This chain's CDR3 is CATGGTSGEQYF. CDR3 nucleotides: TGTGCCACGGGGGGCACTTCAGGGGAGCAGTACTTC.

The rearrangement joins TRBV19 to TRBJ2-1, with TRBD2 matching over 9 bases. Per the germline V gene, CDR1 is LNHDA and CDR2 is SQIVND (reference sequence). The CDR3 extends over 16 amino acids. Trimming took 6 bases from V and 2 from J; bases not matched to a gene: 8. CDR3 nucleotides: TGTGCCAGTAGGTTGGCGGGAGGGATAACCTACAATGAGCAGTTCTTC. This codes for CASRLAGGITYNEQFF.

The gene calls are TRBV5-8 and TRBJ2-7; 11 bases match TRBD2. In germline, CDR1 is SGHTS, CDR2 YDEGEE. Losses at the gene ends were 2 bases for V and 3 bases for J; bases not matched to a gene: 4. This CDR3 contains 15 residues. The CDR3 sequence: CASSLPGLAVYEQYF. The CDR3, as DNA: TGTGCCAGCAGCTTACCGGGACTAGCGGTCTACGAGCAGTACTTC.

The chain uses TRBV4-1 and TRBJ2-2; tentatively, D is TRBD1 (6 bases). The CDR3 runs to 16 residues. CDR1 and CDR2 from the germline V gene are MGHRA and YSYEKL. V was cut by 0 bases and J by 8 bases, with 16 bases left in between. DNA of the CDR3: TGCGCCAGCAGCCAAGAGGGTGCAGGGGTGTTGGGGGAGCTGTTTTTT. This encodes CASSQEGAGVLGELFF.

Here the CDR3 DNA reads TGCGCCAGCAGCCCATCGACTCTCTCCTACAATGAGCAGTTCTTC. Encoded protein: CASSPSTLSYNEQFF. The chain couples TRBV5-1 to TRBJ2-1, with D uncertain. The CDR3 sequence is 15 residues long. Per germline, CDR1 SGHRS and CDR2 YFSETQ. The V end was cut by 4 bases, the J end by 0 bases, with 11 bases between.

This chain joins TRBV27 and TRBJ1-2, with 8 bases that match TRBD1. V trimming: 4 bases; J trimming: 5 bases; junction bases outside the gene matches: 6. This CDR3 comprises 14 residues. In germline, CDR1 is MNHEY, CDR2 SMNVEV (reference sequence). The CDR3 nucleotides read TGTGCCAGCAGTTGGGGCCGACAGGGGTATGGCTACACCTTC. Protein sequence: CASSWGRQGYGYTF.

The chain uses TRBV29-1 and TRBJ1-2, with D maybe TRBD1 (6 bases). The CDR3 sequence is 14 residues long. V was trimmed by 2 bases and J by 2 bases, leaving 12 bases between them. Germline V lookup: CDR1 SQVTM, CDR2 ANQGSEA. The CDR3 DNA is TGCAGCGTTGAAATGGGGGCGGACAACTATGGCTACACCTTC. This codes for CSVEMGADNYGYTF.

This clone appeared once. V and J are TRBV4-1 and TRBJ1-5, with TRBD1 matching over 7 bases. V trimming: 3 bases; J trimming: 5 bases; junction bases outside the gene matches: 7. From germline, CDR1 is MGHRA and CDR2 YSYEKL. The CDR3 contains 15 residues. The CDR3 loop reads CASSQVGQVDQPQHF. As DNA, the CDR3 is TGCGCCAGCAGCCAGGTAGGACAGGTCGATCAGCCCCAGCATTTT.

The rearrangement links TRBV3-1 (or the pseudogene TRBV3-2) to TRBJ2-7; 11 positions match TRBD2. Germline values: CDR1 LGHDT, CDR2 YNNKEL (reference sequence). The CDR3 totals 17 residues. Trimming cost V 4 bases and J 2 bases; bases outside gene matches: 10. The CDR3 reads CASSLSLTSGVPYEQYF. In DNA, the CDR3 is TGTGCCAGCAGCCTATCATTGACTAGCGGGGTCCCCTACGAGCAGTACTTC.

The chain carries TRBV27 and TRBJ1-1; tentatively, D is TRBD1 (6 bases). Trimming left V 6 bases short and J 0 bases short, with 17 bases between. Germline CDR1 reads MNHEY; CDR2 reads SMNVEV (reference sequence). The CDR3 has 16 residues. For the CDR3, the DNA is TGTGCCAGCAGGACAGACAGGTTGGACATGAACACTGAAGCTTTCTTT. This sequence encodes CASRTDRLDMNTEAFF.

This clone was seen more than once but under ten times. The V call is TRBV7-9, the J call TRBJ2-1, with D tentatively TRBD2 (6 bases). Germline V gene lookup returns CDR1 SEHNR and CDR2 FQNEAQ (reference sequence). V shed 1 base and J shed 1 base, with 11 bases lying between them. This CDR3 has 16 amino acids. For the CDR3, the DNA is TGTGCCAGCAGCTTAGTCCCCCGGGGGTCCTACAATGAGCAGTTCTTC. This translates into CASSLVPRGSYNEQFF.

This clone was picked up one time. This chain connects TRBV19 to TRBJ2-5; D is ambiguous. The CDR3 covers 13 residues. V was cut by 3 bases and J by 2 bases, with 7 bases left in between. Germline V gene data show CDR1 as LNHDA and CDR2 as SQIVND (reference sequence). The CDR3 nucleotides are TGTGCCAGTAGTATTGGGCAGCAAGAGACCCAGTACTTC. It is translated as CASSIGQQETQYF.

As DNA, the CDR3 is TGTGCCAGCAGGGCCGGGACTAGTTCTACCAATGAGCAGTTCTTC. Encoded protein: CASRAGTSSTNEQFF. The genes are TRBV5-4 and TRBJ2-1, with TRBD2 matching over 8 bases. The CDR3 totals 15 residues. The V segment lost 5 bases and the J segment 6 bases; nucleotides outside the gene matches: 10. Germline loops: CDR1 SGHNT, CDR2 YYREEE (reference sequence). Together with reference TRBV5-4 and TRBJ2-1, the CDR3 gives the full variable domain: ETGVTQSPTHLIKTRGQQVTLRCSSQSGHNTVSWYQQALGQGPQFIFQYYREEENGRGNFPPRFSGLQFPNYSSELNVNALELDDSALYLCASRAGTSSTNEQFFGPGTRLTVL.

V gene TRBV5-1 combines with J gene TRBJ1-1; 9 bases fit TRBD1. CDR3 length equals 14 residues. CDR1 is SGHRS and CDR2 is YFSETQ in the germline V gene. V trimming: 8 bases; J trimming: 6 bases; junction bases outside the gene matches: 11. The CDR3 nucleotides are TGCGCCAGTACCGACCCGGGACAGGGTTCTGAAGCTTTCTTT. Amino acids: CASTDPGQGSEAFF.